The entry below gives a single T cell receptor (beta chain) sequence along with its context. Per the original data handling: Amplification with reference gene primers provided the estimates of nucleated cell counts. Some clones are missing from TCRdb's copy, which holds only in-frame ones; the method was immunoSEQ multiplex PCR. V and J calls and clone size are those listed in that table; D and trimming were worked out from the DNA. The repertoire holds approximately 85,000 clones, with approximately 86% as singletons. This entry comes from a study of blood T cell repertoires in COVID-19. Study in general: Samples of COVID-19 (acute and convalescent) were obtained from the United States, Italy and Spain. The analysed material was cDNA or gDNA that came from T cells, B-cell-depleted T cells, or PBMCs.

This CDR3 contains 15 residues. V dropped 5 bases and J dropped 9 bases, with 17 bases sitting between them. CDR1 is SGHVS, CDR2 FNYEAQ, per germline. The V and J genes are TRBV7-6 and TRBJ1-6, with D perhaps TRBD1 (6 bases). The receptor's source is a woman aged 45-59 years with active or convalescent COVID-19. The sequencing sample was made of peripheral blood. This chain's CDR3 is CASSQAAGAGSPLHF. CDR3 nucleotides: TGTGCCAGCAGCCAAGCCGCAGGGGCGGGTTCACCCCTCCACTTT.